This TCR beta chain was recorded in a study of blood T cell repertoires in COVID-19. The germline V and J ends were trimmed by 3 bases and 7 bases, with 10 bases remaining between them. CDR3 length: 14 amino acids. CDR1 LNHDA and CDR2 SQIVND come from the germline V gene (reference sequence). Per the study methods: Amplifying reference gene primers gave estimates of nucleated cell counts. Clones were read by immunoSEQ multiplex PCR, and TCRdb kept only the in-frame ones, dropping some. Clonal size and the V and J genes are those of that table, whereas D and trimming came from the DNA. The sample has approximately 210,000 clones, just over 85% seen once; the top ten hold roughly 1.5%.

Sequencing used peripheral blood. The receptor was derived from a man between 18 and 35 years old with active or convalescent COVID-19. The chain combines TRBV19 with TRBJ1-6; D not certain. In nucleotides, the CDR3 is TGTGCCAGTAGTATCGGTCGCGAAAATTCACCCCTCCACTTT. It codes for CASSIGRENSPLHF.